Below are 17 T cell receptor beta chains sequenced from a single sample in a study of beta chain features in type 1 diabetes listed by TCRdb under 2018. The method behind the library was the immunoSEQ multiplex PCR assay. The entire isolated RNA was reverse transcribed using the High Capacity cDNA Reverse Transcription Kit, and thus expressed TCRB transcripts were sequenced. TCRdb holds this immuneACCESS table with in-frame rearrangements only. Some clones are missing; in checked studies, unresolved V genes explain under half, and the rest has no known cause. The sample table holds 900,000 or so clones, of which roughly a sixth were seen once. Clones ranked in the top ten supply 0.02% to 0.025% of the sample. The sequencing sample was made of naive CD4+ T cells from blood. This sample's cell subset or site label indicates: true naive CD4+ T cells. All receptors derive from a woman younger than 35 in good health.

The chain combines TRBV7-9 with TRBJ2-1; the match to TRBD2 covers 11 bases. Germline lookup yields CDR1 SEHNR and CDR2 FQNEAQ (reference sequence). The CDR3 loop spans 15 amino acids. Trimming removed 4 bases from V and 6 bases from J; junction bases left unmatched: 5. The CDR3 sequence: CASSSGTSGINEQFF. CDR3 bases: TGTGCCAGCAGCTCCGGGACTAGCGGTATCAATGAGCAGTTCTTC. Looking up the rest from reference TRBV7-9 and TRBJ2-1 gives the full variable domain: DTGVSQNPRHKITKRGQNVTFRCDPISEHNRLYWYRQTLGQGPEFLTYFQNEAQLEKSRLLSDRFSAERPKGSFSTLEIQRTEQGDSAMYLCASSSGTSGINEQFFGPGTRLTVL.

This clone was recorded a few times. The rearrangement uses TRBV6-6 and TRBJ2-7, with D possibly being TRBD2 (5 bases). The CDR3 is 16 residues long. Between the trimmed V and J ends, which lost 5 bases and 4 bases, there was a span of 21 bases. Germline loops: CDR1 MNHNY, CDR2 SVGAGI (reference sequence). CDR3 coding DNA: TGTGCCAGCAGTCACGGACTCTCAATCACCTTATACGAGCAGTACTTC. This translates into CASSHGLSITLYEQYF.

The rearrangement links TRBV5-6 to TRBJ2-1; 9 bases align to TRBD2. The CDR3 runs 15 residues. V lost 3 bases, J lost 6 bases, and 7 bases stayed unmatched. Germline lookup yields CDR1 SGHDT and CDR2 YYEEEE. The CDR3 DNA sequence: TGTGCCAGCAGCTGGGGTATAGCGGGAGTCAATGAGCAGTTCTTC. This gives the protein CASSWGIAGVNEQFF.

This clone was seen more than once but under ten times. V gene TRBV28 combines with J gene TRBJ1-4; the D gene is possibly TRBD1 (6 bases). This CDR3 comprises 17 residues. Trimming pared 3 bases from V and 6 bases from J, leaving 20 bases between. Germline-derived CDR1 and CDR2 are MDHEN and SYDVKM. CDR3 region: CASSFGRGVKKDEKLFF. The CDR3 bases are TGTGCCAGCAGTTTTGGCAGGGGTGTCAAGAAAGATGAAAAACTGTTTTTT.

This clone was found a few times. J is TRBJ2-7 and V is TRBV5-4; 10 positions match TRBD1. The CDR3 loop spans 15 amino acids. Germline V gene lookup returns CDR1 SGHNT and CDR2 YYREEE (reference sequence). V lost 4 bases to trimming and J lost 7 bases; unmatched junction nucleotides: 11. The CDR3 region has the DNA TGTGCCAGCAGCCCCCCCGGGACAGGGGCCTTGGAGCAGTACTTC. It encodes CASSPPGTGALEQYF.

CDR3 loop: CASNGDSGRDTQYF. The CDR3 DNA is TGTGCCAGCAATGGGGACAGTGGAAGAGATACGCAGTATTTT. V and J are TRBV28 and TRBJ2-3; the match to TRBD1 covers 7 bases. CDR1 is MDHEN, CDR2 SYDVKM, per germline. The CDR3 has 14 residues. Trimming took 7 bases from V and 5 from J; bases not matched to a gene: 9. Using reference TRBV28 and TRBJ2-3 for the parts outside the CDR3, the full variable domain is DVKVTQSSRYLVKRTGEKVFLECVQDMDHENMFWYRQDPGLGLRLIYFSYDVKMKEKGDIPEGYSVSREKKERFSLILESASTNQTSMYLCASNGDSGRDTQYFGPGTRLTVL.

Comment on this clone: The sample contains more than one DNA sequence encoding this CDR3. This chain joins TRBV28 and TRBJ2-7, with 13 bases matching TRBD2. Germline assignment: CDR1 MDHEN and CDR2 SYDVKM. This CDR3 is 15 amino acids long. Unmatched junction bases numbered 4, after V lost 6 bases and J lost 2 bases. In DNA form, the CDR3 reads TGTGCCAGCAGCCCGGGGACTAGCGGGACCTACGAGCAGTACTTC. Translated, it gives CASSPGTSGTYEQYF. Full variable domain (remainder filled in from reference TRBV28 and TRBJ2-7): DVKVTQSSRYLVKRTGEKVFLECVQDMDHENMFWYRQDPGLGLRLIYFSYDVKMKEKGDIPEGYSVSREKKERFSLILESASTNQTSMYLCASSPGTSGTYEQYFGPGTRLTVT.

This clone appeared a single time. The chain combines TRBV10-3 with TRBJ1-4; D remains unclear. The germline gives CDR1 ENHRY, CDR2 SYGVKD. The V end was cut by 2 bases, the J end by 4 bases, with 14 bases between. CDR3 length: 16 residues. The CDR3 here is CAISEVAGFNNEKLFF. In nucleotides, the CDR3 is TGTGCCATCAGTGAGGTGGCGGGGTTTAATAATGAAAAACTGTTTTTT.

This clone was counted only a few times. This CDR3 reads CASSLGGRSRETQYF. CDR3 sequence (DNA): TGCGCCAGCAGCTTGGGCGGGAGGAGTCGCGAGACCCAGTACTTC. The rearrangement joins TRBV5-1 to TRBJ2-5; 8 bases fit TRBD2. The CDR3 consists of 15 residues. With 0 bases clipped from V and 5 bases from J, the junction kept 6 bases outside the gene matches. Germline lookup yields CDR1 SGHRS and CDR2 YFSETQ.

This clone was counted between two and nine times. The CDR3 loop is CASSYSAETEAFF. For the CDR3, the DNA is TGTGCCAGCAGCTACTCCGCAGAAACTGAAGCTTTCTTT. The chain is built from TRBV7-2 and TRBJ1-1; D remains ambiguous. The CDR3 contains 13 residues. The V end lost 4 bases, the J end lost 5 bases, and 11 bases lay between the germline ends. Germline V lookup: CDR1 SGHTA, CDR2 FQGNSA.

This clone showed up just a few times. The V and J genes are TRBV19 and TRBJ2-1, with D possibly being TRBD1 (6 bases). The CDR3 extends over 14 amino acids. Trimming shortened V by 4 bases and J by 8 bases, and 15 bases separated the two germline ends. Germline CDR1 is LNHDA and CDR2 is SQIVND (reference sequence). CDR3 nucleotide sequence: TGTGCCAGTAGTACGGCCTGGGGGCTAGATGAGCAGTTCTTC. Its translation: CASSTAWGLDEQFF.

CDR3 loop: CASSKDNWVGLARNTGELFF. In DNA, the CDR3 is TGTGCCAGCAGCAAAGACAACTGGGTCGGACTAGCGCGAAACACCGGGGAGCTGTTTTTT. The rearrangement uses TRBV21-1 and TRBJ2-2; the table's D call, TRBD2, has no DNA check behind it. TRBV21-1 is deemed a pseudogene. This CDR3 region has 20 residues.

A remark on this clone: Other DNA sequences in the sample encode the same CDR3. V usage is TRBV28 and J usage is TRBJ2-3; D is possibly TRBD1 or TRBD2 (5 bases each). The CDR3 contains 15 residues. Trimming pared 3 bases from V and 1 base from J, leaving 11 bases between. Germline CDR1 MDHEN, CDR2 SYDVKM. CDR3 nucleotide sequence: TGTGCCAGCAGTTTGCCGGGGCTCGGCACAGATACGCAGTATTTT. Amino acids: CASSLPGLGTDTQYF. Based on the CDR3 plus reference TRBV28 and TRBJ2-3, the full variable domain is DVKVTQSSRYLVKRTGEKVFLECVQDMDHENMFWYRQDPGLGLRLIYFSYDVKMKEKGDIPEGYSVSREKKERFSLILESASTNQTSMYLCASSLPGLGTDTQYFGPGTRLTVL.

The rearrangement uses TRBV6-6 and TRBJ1-2; no clear D. CDR1 is MNHNY and CDR2 is SVGAGI in the germline V gene (reference sequence). This CDR3 contains 14 residues. The V gene lost 7 bases and the J gene lost 4 bases, with 16 bases spanning the gap. For the CDR3, the DNA is TGTGCCAGCACCCCTCGGCAAACGGGCTATGGCTACACCTTC. Amino acids: CASTPRQTGYGYTF.

The CDR3 is CATSRDRGPYEQYF. CDR3 sequence (DNA): TGTGCCACCAGCAGAGACAGGGGGCCTTACGAGCAGTACTTC. The chain carries TRBV15 and TRBJ2-5, with 8 bases matching TRBD1. The DNA end favors TRBJ2-7, so the J call may be wrong. The germline CDR1 and CDR2 sequences are LNHNV and YYDKDF (reference sequence). This CDR3 comprises 14 residues.

The rearrangement uses TRBV6-5 and TRBJ1-3; 7 bases line up with TRBD1. The CDR3 contains 15 residues. The J segment lost 0 bases and the V segment lost 6 bases, leaving 5 bases of the junction unmatched. Germline assignment: CDR1 MNHEY and CDR2 SVGAGI. CDR3 sequence: CASSRGFSSGNTIYF. The CDR3 DNA follows: TGTGCCAGCAGCAGGGGGTTCAGCTCTGGAAACACCATATATTTT.

This clone appeared once. This rearrangement joins TRBV7-2 to TRBJ1-3, with D uncertain. CDR1 is SGHTA and CDR2 is FQGNSA in the germline V gene. Trimming shortened V by 5 bases and J by 0 bases, and 14 bases separated the two germline ends. There are 16 residues in the CDR3. The DNA of the CDR3 is TGTGCCAGCAGCCCCCACGACCCACTCTCTGGAAACACCATATATTTT. Translated: CASSPHDPLSGNTIYF.